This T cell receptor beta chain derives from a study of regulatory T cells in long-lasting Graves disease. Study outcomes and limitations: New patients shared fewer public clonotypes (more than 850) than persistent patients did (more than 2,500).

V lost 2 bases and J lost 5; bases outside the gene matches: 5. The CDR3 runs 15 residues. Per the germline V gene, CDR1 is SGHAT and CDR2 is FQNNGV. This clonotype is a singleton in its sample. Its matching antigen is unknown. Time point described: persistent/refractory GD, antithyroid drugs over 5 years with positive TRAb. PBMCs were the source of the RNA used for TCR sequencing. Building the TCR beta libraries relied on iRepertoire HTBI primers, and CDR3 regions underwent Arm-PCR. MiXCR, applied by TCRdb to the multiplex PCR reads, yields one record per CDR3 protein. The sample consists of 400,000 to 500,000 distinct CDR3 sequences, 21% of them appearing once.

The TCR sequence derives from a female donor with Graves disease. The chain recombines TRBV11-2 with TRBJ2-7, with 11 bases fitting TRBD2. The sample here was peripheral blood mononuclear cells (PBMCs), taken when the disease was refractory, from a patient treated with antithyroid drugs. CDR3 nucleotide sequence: TGTGCCAGCAGCTTAACAGGGGGACTAGCGGACGAGCAGTACTTC. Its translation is CASSLTGGLADEQYF.